The 11 T cell receptor beta chains listed next were all sequenced from one sample in a study of T cell changes during pregnancy in multiple sclerosis. Using immunoSEQ multiplex PCR, the repertoire was profiled, and TCRdb retains in-frame clones only, with some absent. The profile shows about 31,000 clones, around 91% of them singletons. Specimen: CD8+ T cells from peripheral blood mononuclear cells, collected in the second trimester of pregnancy. The source of these receptors is a female donor with multiple sclerosis, enrolled in a pregnancy study.

V and J are TRBV11-2 and TRBJ1-4; D remains ambiguous. In germline, CDR1 is SGHAT, CDR2 FQNNGV. The CDR3 has 16 amino acids. The V and J ends lost 1 base and 0 bases respectively, with 9 bases between them. The CDR3 coding sequence is TGTGCCAGCAGCTTAGGACGGACTACAACTAATGAAAAACTGTTTTTT. Translated: CASSLGRTTTNEKLFF.

The chain has TRBV7-9 and TRBJ2-1; D might be TRBD2 (6 bases). CDR1 SEHNR and CDR2 FQNEAQ come from the germline V gene (reference sequence). Trimming left V 5 bases short and J 5 bases short, with 10 bases between. CDR3 size: 13 residues. The CDR3: CASSPPSDNEQFF. DNA for the CDR3: TGTGCCAGCAGCCCGCCTAGCGACAATGAGCAGTTCTTC. Full variable domain (missing parts from reference TRBV7-9 and TRBJ2-1): DTGVSQNPRHKITKRGQNVTFRCDPISEHNRLYWYRQTLGQGPEFLTYFQNEAQLEKSRLLSDRFSAERPKGSFSTLEIQRTEQGDSAMYLCASSPPSDNEQFFGPGTRLTVL.

The chain recombines TRBV27 with TRBJ2-5, with D perhaps matching TRBD1 (7 bases). Looked up from germline, CDR1 is MNHEY and CDR2 is SMNVEV (reference sequence). V lost 6 bases and J lost 2, with 16 bases in between. This CDR3 has 15 amino acids. In DNA, the CDR3 is TGTGCCAGCAGGGCACAGGGGAGGCAACAAGAGACCCAGTACTTC. It yields the protein CASRAQGRQQETQYF.

The gene calls are TRBV29-1 and TRBJ2-7; 10 nucleotides match TRBD2. This CDR3 spans 13 amino acids. V gave up 6 bases and J gave up 4 bases; unmatched junction bases: 6. Germline V gene data show CDR1 as SQVTM and CDR2 as ANQGSEA. The CDR3 nucleotides are TGCAGCGTGAATGGACTAGCGGCGTACGAGCAGTACTTC. Its translation is CSVNGLAAYEQYF.

This chain links TRBV2 with TRBJ2-1, with a tentative D call TRBD2 (6 bases). V shed 8 bases and J shed 1 base, with 12 bases lying between them. This CDR3 spans 14 amino acids. Germline CDR1 SNHLY, CDR2 FYNNEI. CDR3 sequence (DNA): TGTGCCAGCGAGAGTGGGGGGTCCTACAATGAGCAGTTCTTC. Protein sequence: CASESGGSYNEQFF.

This clone was counted once. The rearrangement joins TRBV14 to TRBJ2-3; possibly TRBD2 for D (5 bases). Germline CDR1 is SGHDN and CDR2 is FVKESK. This CDR3 has 12 residues. Trimming took off 4 bases at V and 6 bases at J, with 8 bases between the two ends. CDR3 sequence: CASSPWEDTQYF. CDR3 DNA sequence: TGTGCCAGCAGCCCGTGGGAGGATACGCAGTATTTT.

The chain recombines TRBV6-5 with TRBJ2-6; TRBD1 is a possible D gene (5 bases). Germline V CDR1 and CDR2: MNHEY, SVGAGI. This CDR3 has 15 amino acids. Between the trimmed V and J ends, which lost 6 bases and 0 bases, there was a span of 9 bases. The chain's CDR3 is CASSLDSSGANVLTF. Written as DNA, the CDR3 is TGTGCCAGCAGCCTCGACAGCTCTGGGGCCAACGTCCTGACTTTC.

The chain uses TRBV7-6 and TRBJ2-7, with 7 bases aligning to TRBD1. The ends lost 6 bases at V and 5 bases at J; junction bases unmatched: 7. The CDR3 is 13 residues long. The V gene's germline CDR1 is SGHVS and CDR2 FNYEAQ. The CDR3 reads CASSPQGFHEQYF. The CDR3, as DNA: TGTGCCAGCAGTCCACAGGGGTTCCACGAGCAGTACTTC.

V usage is TRBV7-9 and J usage is TRBJ1-2, with D unclear. CDR3 length equals 11 residues. Trimming stripped 2 bases from V and 8 bases from J, with 6 bases between. CDR1 and CDR2 (germline): SEHNR, FQNEAQ (reference sequence). The CDR3 here is CASSLLRGYTF. For the CDR3, the DNA is TGTGCCAGCAGCTTATTGAGAGGCTACACCTTC.

J is TRBJ1-3 and V is TRBV19, with no clear D. The length of the CDR3 is 15 residues. V lost 7 bases to trimming and J lost 8 bases, with 21 bases between them. Germline values: CDR1 LNHDA, CDR2 SQIVND (reference sequence). The CDR3 nucleotides read TGTGCCAGTACCCGACCGGACTGGGCCCGGGACACCATATATTTT. Its protein product is CASTRPDWARDTIYF.

V and J are TRBV7-2 and TRBJ2-1, with unresolved D. The V gene's germline CDR1 is SGHTA and CDR2 FQGNSA. The V gene lost 5 bases and the J gene lost 2 bases, with 16 bases spanning the gap. This CDR3 is built from 16 residues. The CDR3 DNA reads as TGTGCCAGCAGCCATTCCTTAGGAGAACCCTACAATGAGCAGTTCTTC. This codes for CASSHSLGEPYNEQFF.